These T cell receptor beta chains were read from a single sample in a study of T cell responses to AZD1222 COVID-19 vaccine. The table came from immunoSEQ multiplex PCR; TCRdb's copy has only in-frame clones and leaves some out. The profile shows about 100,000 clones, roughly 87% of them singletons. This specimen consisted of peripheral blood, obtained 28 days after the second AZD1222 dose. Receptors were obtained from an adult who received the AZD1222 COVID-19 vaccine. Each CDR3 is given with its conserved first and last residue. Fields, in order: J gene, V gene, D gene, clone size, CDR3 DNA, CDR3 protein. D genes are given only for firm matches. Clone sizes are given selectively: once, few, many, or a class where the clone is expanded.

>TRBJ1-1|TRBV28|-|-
TGTGCCAGCACCGAGGGGGGGCGGGAGACTGAAGCTTTCTTT
CASTEGGRETEAFF
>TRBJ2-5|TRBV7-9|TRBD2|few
TGTGCCAGCAGCTTAGGGACTAGCGGGAGTGAGACCCAGTACTTC
CASSLGTSGSETQYF
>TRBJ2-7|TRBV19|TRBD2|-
TGTGCCAGTACCCAGTCGGGCGGGAGCTACGAGCAGTACTTC
CASTQSGGSYEQYF
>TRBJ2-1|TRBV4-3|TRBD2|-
TGCGCCAGCAGCCAACATACCGGGACTAGCGCCTACAATGAGCAGTTCTTC
CASSQHTGTSAYNEQFF
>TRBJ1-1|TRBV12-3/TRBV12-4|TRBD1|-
TGTGCCAGCAAAACACCGGGACAGGCCTTCTTT
CASKTPGQAFF
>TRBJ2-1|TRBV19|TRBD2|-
TGTGCCAGTAGGAGACTAGCGGGAGGCCAAAGCTCCTACAATGAGCAGTTCTTC
CASRRLAGGQSSYNEQFF
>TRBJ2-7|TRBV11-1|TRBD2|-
TGTGCCAGCAGCTTAGCGAAGCTAGCGGGAAACCACTACGAGCAGTACTTC
CASSLAKLAGNHYEQYF
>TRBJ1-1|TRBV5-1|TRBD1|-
TGCGCCAGCAGCTGGACAGGGGCCTTGAACACTGAAGCTTTCTTT
CASSWTGALNTEAFF
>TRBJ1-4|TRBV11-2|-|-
TGTGCCAGCAGCTTAGGACAGCGAGCAACTAATGAAAAACTGTTTTTT
CASSLGQRATNEKLFF
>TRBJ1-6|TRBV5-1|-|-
TGCGCCAGCAGCGCGGAGGGGGTAGGGAATTCACCCCTCCACTTT
CASSAEGVGNSPLHF
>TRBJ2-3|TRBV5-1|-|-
TGCGCCAGCAGCTTGGACGGACCCGCCTTCACAGATACGCAGTATTTT
CASSLDGPAFTDTQYF
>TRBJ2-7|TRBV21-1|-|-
TGTGCCAGCAGCAAGCGACACGGGAGCTCCTACGAGCAGTACTTC
CASSKRHGSSYEQYF
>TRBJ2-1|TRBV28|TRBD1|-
TGTGCCAGCCATGGACAGGGGATCTACAATGAGCAGTTCTTC
CASHGQGIYNEQFF
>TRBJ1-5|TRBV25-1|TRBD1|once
TGTGCCAGCAGTGAAGCGGGACAGAGCAATCAGCCCCAGCATTTT
CASSEAGQSNQPQHF
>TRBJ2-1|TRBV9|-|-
TGTGCCAGCAGCGTGAGCCTATACAATGAGCAGTTCTTC
CASSVSLYNEQFF
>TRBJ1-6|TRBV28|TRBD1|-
TGTGCCAGCAGTTTACCAGGGGGCTATAATTCACCCCTCCACTTT
CASSLPGGYNSPLHF
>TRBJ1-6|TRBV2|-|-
TGTGCCAGCAGTCTGTTGACCCCTAATTCACCCCTCCACTTT
CASSLLTPNSPLHF
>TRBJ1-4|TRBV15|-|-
TGTGCCACCAGCAGAGATCGGGGGTCGGCTGAAAAACTGTTTTTT
CATSRDRGSAEKLFF
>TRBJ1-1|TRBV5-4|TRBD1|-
TGTGCCAGCAGTGGACAGGGGTACCGGAACACTGAAGCTTTCTTT
CASSGQGYRNTEAFF
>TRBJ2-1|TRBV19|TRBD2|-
TGTGCCAGTAGTTCCCTGACTAGCGGTCCTCAAGAGCAGTTCTTC
CASSSLTSGPQEQFF
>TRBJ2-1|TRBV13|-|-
TGTGCCAGCAGCGGACTACTTAGCTCCTACAATGAGCAGTTCTTC
CASSGLLSSYNEQFF
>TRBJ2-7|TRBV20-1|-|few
TGCAGTGCTAGTTCTGCGCGGGATCTTAGGGAGCAGTACTTC
CSASSARDLREQYF
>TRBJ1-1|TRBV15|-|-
TGTGCCACCAGCAGAGGGGCTGACAGGTGGAACACTGAAGCTTTCTTT
CATSRGADRWNTEAFF
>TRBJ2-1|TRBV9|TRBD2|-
TGTGCCAGCAGCGTAACCCCCACGGCGGGAGGTGAGCAGTTCTTC
CASSVTPTAGGEQFF
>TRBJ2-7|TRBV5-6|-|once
TGTGCCAGCAGCTTGAGCACAGCTGGGTGGGGATTCTACGAGCAGTACTTC
CASSLSTAGWGFYEQYF
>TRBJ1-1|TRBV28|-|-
TGTGCCAGCAGTTCAGGGGATGTTTCCGACACTGAAGCTTTCTTT
CASSSGDVSDTEAFF
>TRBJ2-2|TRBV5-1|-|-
TGCGCCAGCAGCTTGAGCGTCGGGTCGAACACCGGGGAGCTGTTTTTT
CASSLSVGSNTGELFF
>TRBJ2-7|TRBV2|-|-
TGTGCCAGCAGTGACCCAACCCTGTACTTC
CASSDPTLYF
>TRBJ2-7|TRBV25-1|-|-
TGTGCCAGCAGTGATTTTCTGACGCGTGCAGGTCTCTACGAGCAGTACTTC
CASSDFLTRAGLYEQYF
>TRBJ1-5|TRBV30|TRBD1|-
TGTGCCTGGAGTTTCGGGACAGGGGATAGCAATCAGCCCCAGCATTTT
CAWSFGTGDSNQPQHF
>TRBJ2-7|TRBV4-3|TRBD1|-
TGCGCCAGCAGCCAAGATTTGCTACAGGGGGTCTACGAGCAGTACTTC
CASSQDLLQGVYEQYF
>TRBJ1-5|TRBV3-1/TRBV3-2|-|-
TGTGCCAGCAGCCAAGTGAGCGGAGCTGATCAGCCCCAGCATTTT
CASSQVSGADQPQHF
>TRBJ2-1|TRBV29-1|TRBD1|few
TGCAGACGGACAGGGACTTACAATGAGCAGTTCTTC
CRRTGTYNEQFF
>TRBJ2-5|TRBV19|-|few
TGTGCCAGTAGTATAGATGGCCTAGGGCAAGAGACCCAGTACTTC
CASSIDGLGQETQYF
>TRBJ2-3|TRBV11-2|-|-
TGTGCCAGCAGCACCATCACAGATACGCAGTATTTT
CASSTITDTQYF
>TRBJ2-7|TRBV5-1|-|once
TGCGCCAGCAGCACGGGCGAGATCAGGGGCGAGCAGTACTTC
CASSTGEIRGEQYF
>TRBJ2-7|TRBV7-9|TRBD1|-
TGTGCCAGCAGCTTAGGCCAAGGTGGGACAGGGGGCTCCTACGAGCAGTACTTC
CASSLGQGGTGGSYEQYF
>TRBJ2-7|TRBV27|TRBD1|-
TGTGCCAGCAGACGACAGGGGTCCCTACCCTACGAGCAGTACTTC
CASRRQGSLPYEQYF
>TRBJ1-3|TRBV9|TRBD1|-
TGTGCCAGCAGCGCCTCCCCGACAGGGTTAGGCCACTCTGGAAACACCATATATTTT
CASSASPTGLGHSGNTIYF